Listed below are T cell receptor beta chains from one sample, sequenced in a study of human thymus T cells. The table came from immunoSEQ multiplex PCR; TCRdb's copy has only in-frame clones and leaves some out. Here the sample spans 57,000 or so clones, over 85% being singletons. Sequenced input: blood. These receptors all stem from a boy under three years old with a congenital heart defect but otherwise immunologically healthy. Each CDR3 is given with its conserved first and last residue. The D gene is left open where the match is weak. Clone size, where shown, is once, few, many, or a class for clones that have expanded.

CDR3: CASSTQGYTGELFF
DNA: TGCGCCAGCAGTACACAGGGGTACACCGGGGAGCTGTTTTTT
J: TRBJ2-2
V: TRBV10-1
size: -
D: TRBD1

CDR3: CASSPSGLQETQYF
DNA: TGTGCCAGCAGCCCCTCGGGACTACAAGAGACCCAGTACTTC
J: TRBJ2-5
V: TRBV5-4
size: -
D: TRBD2

CDR3: CASSSPHGLAGGHPYEQYF
DNA: TGTGCCAGCAGCTCGCCTCACGGTCTAGCGGGAGGGCATCCCTACGAGCAGTACTTC
J: TRBJ2-7
V: TRBV7-2
size: -
D: TRBD2

CDR3: CASSLRTNQPQHF
DNA: TGTGCCAGCAGCCTTAGGACCAATCAGCCCCAGCATTTT
J: TRBJ1-5
V: TRBV7-2
size: -
D: -

CDR3: CASSGVAAGSYEQYF
DNA: TGTGCCAGCAGCGGAGTGGCGGCGGGGTCCTACGAGCAGTACTTC
J: TRBJ2-7
V: TRBV7-2
size: -
D: -

CDR3: CASSSGRVYNEQFF
DNA: TGTGCCAGTAGTAGCGGGAGGGTCTACAATGAGCAGTTCTTC
J: TRBJ2-1
V: TRBV19
size: -
D: TRBD2

CDR3: CASSFYLDPQGAEPNTEAFF
DNA: TGTGCCAGCAGCTTTTATTTGGACCCTCAGGGGGCGGAACCGAACACTGAAGCTTTCTTT
J: TRBJ1-1
V: TRBV7-6
size: -
D: TRBD1

CDR3: CASSTGYGYTF
DNA: TGTGCCAGCAGCACAGGGTATGGCTACACCTTC
J: TRBJ1-2
V: TRBV7-9
size: -
D: -

CDR3: CASSVTGEQYF
DNA: TGTGCCAGCAGTGTGACAGGGGAGCAGTACTTC
J: TRBJ2-7
V: TRBV25-1
size: -
D: TRBD1

CDR3: CASRLAGETQYF
DNA: TGCGCCAGCAGACTAGCGGGAGAGACCCAGTACTTC
J: TRBJ2-5
V: TRBV5-1
size: -
D: TRBD2

CDR3: CASSLMGPGNEKLFF
DNA: TGTGCCAGCAGCTTGATGGGGCCGGGCAATGAAAAACTGTTTTTT
J: TRBJ1-4
V: TRBV5-4
size: -
D: -

CDR3: CASSLAFRTGGAGTDTQYF
DNA: TGTGCCAGCAGCTTAGCGTTCAGGACAGGGGGCGCAGGCACAGATACGCAGTATTTT
J: TRBJ2-3
V: TRBV7-9
size: once
D: TRBD1

CDR3: CASSPSGGREQYF
DNA: TGTGCCAGCAGTCCCTCGGGAGGCCGGGAGCAGTACTTC
J: TRBJ2-7
V: TRBV27
size: -
D: TRBD2

CDR3: CASRQAPLGQEDGYNEQFF
DNA: TGCGCCAGCAGACAGGCGCCTCTAGGGCAGGAGGACGGGTACAATGAGCAGTTCTTC
J: TRBJ2-1
V: TRBV4-3
size: -
D: -

CDR3: CASSRFGETQYF
DNA: TGCGCCAGCAGCCGTTTTGGGGAGACCCAGTACTTC
J: TRBJ2-5
V: TRBV4-1
size: -
D: -

CDR3: CASSIDRSLDRVNTGELFF
DNA: TGTGCCAGTAGTATAGATCGTTCCCTAGACAGGGTCAACACCGGGGAGCTGTTTTTT
J: TRBJ2-2
V: TRBV19
size: -
D: TRBD1

CDR3: CASSQVGSNTGELFF
DNA: TGCGCCAGCAGCCAAGTAGGTTCGAACACCGGGGAGCTGTTTTTT
J: TRBJ2-2
V: TRBV4-1
size: -
D: -

CDR3: CASSPWGGTGELFF
DNA: TGTGCCAGTAGTCCCTGGGGGGGCACCGGGGAGCTGTTTTTT
J: TRBJ2-2
V: TRBV19
size: -
D: TRBD2

CDR3: CSVEDHNNYGYTF
DNA: TGCAGCGTTGAAGATCACAATAACTATGGCTACACCTTC
J: TRBJ1-2
V: TRBV29-1
size: -
D: -

CDR3: CASIRDSLSYEQYF
DNA: TGTGCCAGCATCAGGGACAGCCTCTCCTACGAGCAGTACTTC
J: TRBJ2-7
V: TRBV6-6
size: -
D: TRBD1

CDR3: CASSFTPTLATTADTQYF
DNA: TGCGCCAGCAGCTTCACCCCCACACTAGCTACGACTGCAGATACGCAGTATTTT
J: TRBJ2-3
V: TRBV4-1
size: -
D: -

CDR3: CASSLDQNTEAFF
DNA: TGCGCCAGCAGCTTGGACCAGAACACTGAAGCTTTCTTT
J: TRBJ1-1
V: TRBV5-1
size: -
D: -

CDR3: CASSVWTGDTQYF
DNA: TGCGCCAGCAGTGTGTGGACTGGGGATACGCAGTATTTT
J: TRBJ2-3
V: TRBV10-1
size: -
D: -

CDR3: CASSPPGAGGSSYNSPLHF
DNA: TGTGCCAGCAGCCCCCCCGGGGCAGGGGGGAGCTCCTATAATTCACCCCTCCACTTT
J: TRBJ1-6
V: TRBV7-3
size: -
D: TRBD1

CDR3: CASSQAGTLNTEAFF
DNA: TGCGCCAGCAGCCAAGCCGGGACTTTGAACACTGAAGCTTTCTTT
J: TRBJ1-1
V: TRBV4-1
size: -
D: -

CDR3: CASSFVNSPLHF
DNA: TGTGCCAGCAGTTTCGTAAATTCACCCCTCCACTTT
J: TRBJ1-6
V: TRBV7-9
size: -
D: -

CDR3: CASRQESSYNEQFF
DNA: TGTGCCAGCAGACAAGAATCGTCCTACAATGAGCAGTTCTTC
J: TRBJ2-1
V: TRBV2
size: once
D: -

CDR3: CASSWRGSSRDTQYF
DNA: TGTGCCAGCAGCTGGAGGGGGAGTTCACGAGATACGCAGTATTTT
J: TRBJ2-3
V: TRBV9
size: -
D: -

CDR3: CASSLWGTANTGELFF
DNA: TGTGCCAGCAGCTTGTGGGGGACAGCGAACACCGGGGAGCTGTTTTTT
J: TRBJ2-2
V: TRBV7-6
size: -
D: TRBD1

CDR3: CASSLAGGAYNEQFF
DNA: TGTGCCAGTTCCTTAGCGGGAGGGGCCTACAATGAGCAGTTCTTC
J: TRBJ2-1
V: TRBV6-1
size: -
D: TRBD2